These T cell receptor beta chains were read from a single sample in a study of early T cells in non-severe SARS-CoV-2 infection. TCRdb ran MiXCR on the 5' RACE reads and lists one entry per CDR3 protein. The top ten clones hold roughly 8.4% of a sample with about 81,000 distinct CDR3 sequences, 5% to 7% of them seen once. Material: whole blood. Source of these receptors: an adult who was a healthcare worker with PCR-confirmed SARS-CoV-2 infection or an uninfected control (not recorded which). CDR3s include the opening cysteine and the closing phenylalanine or tryptophan. D genes are given only for firm matches. Some rows mark clone size as missing; the rest say once, few, many or name a class of expanded clone.

j_call d_call v_call clone_size cdr3_nt cdr3_aa
TRBJ2-2 TRBD2 TRBV19 many TGTGCCAGTAGCCTAGCGGGAGTAAACACCGGGGAGCTGTTTTTT CASSLAGVNTGELFF
TRBJ1-4 NA TRBV10-3 NA TGTGCCATCAGCAGTACCTCTAATGAAAAACTGTTTTTT CAISSTSNEKLFF
TRBJ1-2 TRBD1 TRBV6-6 few TGTGCCAGCAGTTATTACCGGGACAGGGGAGACGGCTACACCTTC CASSYYRDRGDGYTF
TRBJ1-1 NA TRBV5-5 few TGTGCCAGCACCATGCTCGAACGGACTGAAGCTTTCTTT CASTMLERTEAFF
TRBJ2-4 NA TRBV10-1 many TGCGCCAGCAGTGGACAGACTCTAGCCAAAAACATTCAGTACTTC CASSGQTLAKNIQYF
TRBJ1-1 NA TRBV20-1 many TGCAGTGCGTACAGGACGAACACTGAAGCTTTCTTT CSAYRTNTEAFF
TRBJ2-7 TRBD1 TRBV9 many TGTGCCAGCAGCGGAGGGACAGGGATCTACGAGCAGTACTTC CASSGGTGIYEQYF
TRBJ2-3 NA TRBV10-3 NA TGTGCCATCAGCGATCCGGGTCGCGCGGATACGCAGTATTTT CAISDPGRADTQYF
TRBJ2-3 TRBD1 TRBV7-2 NA TGTGCCAGCAGCTTAGCATTGCCGGGACAGGGGCGGGTGGATACGCAGTATTTT CASSLALPGQGRVDTQYF
TRBJ1-1 NA TRBV20-1 many TGCAGGGCGCTCCGACCCGGCGGGGGGGACTATTCTGAAGCTTTCTTT CRALRPGGGDYSEAFF
TRBJ1-1 NA TRBV18 few TGTGCCAGCTCCAATGGGGAGAGGCTGAACACTGAAGCTTTCTTT CASSNGERLNTEAFF
TRBJ2-2 TRBD2 TRBV12-3/TRBV12-4 many TGTGCCAGCAGTTCCCCCGGACTAGCCGTCACCGGGGAGCTGTTTTTT CASSSPGLAVTGELFF
TRBJ1-2 TRBD1 TRBV12-3/TRBV12-4 many TGTGCCAGCAGTCCTCAGGGGGCGCGAGGCTACACCTTC CASSPQGARGYTF
TRBJ2-7 TRBD1 TRBV11-2 NA TGTGCCAGCAGCCACCTATCGGGGACAGGAAGCTACGAGCAGTACTTC CASSHLSGTGSYEQYF
TRBJ2-2 NA TRBV5-4 many TGTGCCAGCAGCTCTCTCTTGGGTCGTACCGGGGAGCTGTTTTTT CASSSLLGRTGELFF
TRBJ2-7 TRBD1 TRBV28 many TGTGCCAGCAGTTCAGAGGGACAGGGACGCTACGAGCAGTACTTC CASSSEGQGRYEQYF
TRBJ2-3 NA TRBV2 many TGTGCCAGCACCGAAGGGGGGACTAGCACAGATACGCAGTATTTT CASTEGGTSTDTQYF
TRBJ1-2 NA TRBV2 many TGTGCCAGCAGTGAAGTAGTAAAGCAGGCCTCCTATGGCTACACCTTC CASSEVVKQASYGYTF
TRBJ1-2 NA TRBV29-1 NA TGCAGCGTTGAGCGGAGCTATGGCTACACCTTC CSVERSYGYTF
TRBJ1-4 TRBD1 TRBV29-1 few TGCAGCGTTGCAGGGGGCGCAAGTGAAAAACTGTTTTTT CSVAGGASEKLFF
TRBJ2-1 TRBD2 TRBV20-1 few TGCAGTGCTAGCACCGGGACTAGCGGGAGAATGCCTGAGCAGTTCTTC CSASTGTSGRMPEQFF
TRBJ2-1 TRBD2 TRBV27 many TGTGCCAGCAGTTTGTGGACTAGCGGGTACAATGAGCAGTTCTTC CASSLWTSGYNEQFF
TRBJ2-6 NA TRBV27 many TGTGCCAGCAGTTTTTCCCCGGATGGCTCTGGGGCCAACGTCCTGACTTTC CASSFSPDGSGANVLTF
TRBJ2-1 NA TRBV20-1 NA TGCAGTGCTAGAGTGACGGGGACCTACAATGAGCAGTTCTTC CSARVTGTYNEQFF
TRBJ1-6 NA TRBV14 many TGTGCCAGCAGCCAAGACTTGGGACCCTATAATTCACCCCTCCACTTT CASSQDLGPYNSPLHF
TRBJ2-6 TRBD1 TRBV6-6 few TGTGCCAGCACCAGGACAGGGGGGAACTCTGGGGCCAACGTCCTGACTTTC CASTRTGGNSGANVLTF
TRBJ2-1 TRBD2 TRBV4-1 many TGCGCCAGCAGTCGCGGACTAGCGGGAGGGCAAAATGAGCAGTTCTTC CASSRGLAGGQNEQFF
TRBJ1-4 TRBD1 TRBV7-9 many TGTGCCAGCAGCTTGTCCGGGACAGGGATTTCGACTAATGAAAAACTGTTTTTT CASSLSGTGISTNEKLFF
TRBJ2-3 NA TRBV5-4 NA TGTGCCAGCAGCTTGGCAGGGAGCCCAGATACGCAGTATTTT CASSLAGSPDTQYF
TRBJ2-2 NA TRBV5-1 NA TGCGCCAGCAGCTTGGCGGACATTATGAACACCGGGGAGCTGTTTTTT CASSLADIMNTGELFF
TRBJ1-1 NA TRBV5-8 many TGTGCCAGCAGCTTGGAGGCAAACACTGAAGCTTTCTTT CASSLEANTEAFF
TRBJ2-3 NA TRBV13 many TGTGCCAGCAGCCGCTCCGCGGATACGCAGTATTTT CASSRSADTQYF
TRBJ2-3 NA TRBV7-2 NA TGTGCCAGCAGCTTCGGGCGGGACACAGATACGCAGTATTTT CASSFGRDTDTQYF
TRBJ1-2 NA TRBV10-3 NA TGTGCCATCAGGACCACCGGGGGAACCTATGGCTACACCTTC CAIRTTGGTYGYTF
TRBJ1-4 NA TRBV2 few TGTGCCAGCAGTGAACGATCGGGAGATAATGAAAAACTGTTTTTT CASSERSGDNEKLFF
TRBJ1-1 TRBD1 TRBV20-1 NA TGCAGTGCTAGGCTCATCACCAGGGGACAGCTAAACACTGAAGCTTTCTTT CSARLITRGQLNTEAFF
TRBJ2-3 TRBD1 TRBV5-4 many TGTGCCAGCAGCGCCTGGGACAGGGGCTCAGATACGCAGTATTTT CASSAWDRGSDTQYF
TRBJ1-5 TRBD1 TRBV19 many TGTGCCAGTAGGACAGGGGGCGAAGTTGGTCAGCCCCAGCATTTT CASRTGGEVGQPQHF
TRBJ2-3 TRBD1 TRBV6-6 many TGTGCCAGCAGTTACCCCGGACAGGGGACGGATACGCAGTATTTT CASSYPGQGTDTQYF
TRBJ1-2 NA TRBV15 NA TGTGCCACCAGCAGAGATTACCCGGGAGGAGGCTACACCTTC CATSRDYPGGGYTF
TRBJ2-5 NA TRBV5-1 NA TGCGCCAGCAGCGCGGGCGGAGAGACCCAGTACTTC CASSAGGETQYF